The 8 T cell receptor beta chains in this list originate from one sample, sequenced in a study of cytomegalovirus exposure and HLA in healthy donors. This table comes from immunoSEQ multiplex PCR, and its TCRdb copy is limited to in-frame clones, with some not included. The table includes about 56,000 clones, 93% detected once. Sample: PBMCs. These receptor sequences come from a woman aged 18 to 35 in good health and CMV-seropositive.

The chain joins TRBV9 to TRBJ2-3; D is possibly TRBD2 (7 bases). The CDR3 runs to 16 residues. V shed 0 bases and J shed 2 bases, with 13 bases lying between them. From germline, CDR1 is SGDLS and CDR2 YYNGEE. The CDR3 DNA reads TGTGCCAGCAGCGTAGCTGGCGGGGGCCTCACAGATACGCAGTATTTT. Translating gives CASSVAGGGLTDTQYF.

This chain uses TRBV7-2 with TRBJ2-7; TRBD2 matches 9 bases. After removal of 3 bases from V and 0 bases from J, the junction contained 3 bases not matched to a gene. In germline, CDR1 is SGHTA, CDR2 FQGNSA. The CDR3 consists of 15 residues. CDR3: CASSLSGGSSYEQYF. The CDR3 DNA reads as TGTGCCAGCAGCTTGAGCGGGGGGTCCTCCTACGAGCAGTACTTC. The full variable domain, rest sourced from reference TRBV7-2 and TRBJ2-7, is GAGVSQSPSNKVTEKGKDVELRCDPISGHTALYWYRQSLGQGLEFLIYFQGNSAPDKSGLPSDRFSAERTGGSVSTLTIQRTQQEDSAVYLCASSLSGGSSYEQYFGPGTRLTVT.

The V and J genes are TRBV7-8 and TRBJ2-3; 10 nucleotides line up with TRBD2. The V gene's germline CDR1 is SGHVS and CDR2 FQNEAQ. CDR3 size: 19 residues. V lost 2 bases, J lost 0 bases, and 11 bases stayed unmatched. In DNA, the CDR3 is TGTGCCAGCAGCTTATCCGGGCTAGCGGGGGCCCCTAGCACAGATACGCAGTATTTT. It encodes CASSLSGLAGAPSTDTQYF.

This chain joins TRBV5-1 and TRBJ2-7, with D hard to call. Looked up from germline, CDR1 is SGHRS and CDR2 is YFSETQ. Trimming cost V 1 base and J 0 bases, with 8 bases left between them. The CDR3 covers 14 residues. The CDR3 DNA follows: TGCGCCAGCAGCTTGCGGTCAGGCTCCTACGAGCAGTACTTC. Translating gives CASSLRSGSYEQYF. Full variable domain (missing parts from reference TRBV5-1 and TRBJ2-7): KAGVTQTPRYLIKTRGQQVTLSCSPISGHRSVSWYQQTPGQGLQFLFEYFSETQRNKGNFPGRFSGRQFSNSRSEMNVSTLELGDSALYLCASSLRSGSYEQYFGPGTRLTVT.

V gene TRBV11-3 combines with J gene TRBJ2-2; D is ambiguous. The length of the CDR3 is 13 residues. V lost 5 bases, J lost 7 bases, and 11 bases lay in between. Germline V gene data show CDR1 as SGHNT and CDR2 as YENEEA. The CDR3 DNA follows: TGTGCCAGCAGCCTCTCGGAGTACGGGGAGCTGTTTTTT. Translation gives CASSLSEYGELFF.

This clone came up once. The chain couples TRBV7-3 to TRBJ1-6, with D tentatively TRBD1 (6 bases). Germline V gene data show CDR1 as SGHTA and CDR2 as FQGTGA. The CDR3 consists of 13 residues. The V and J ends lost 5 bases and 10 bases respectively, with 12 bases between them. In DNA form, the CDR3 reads TGTGCCAGCAGCCCGGGGGGGCGGTCACCCCTCCACTTT. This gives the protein CASSPGGRSPLHF.

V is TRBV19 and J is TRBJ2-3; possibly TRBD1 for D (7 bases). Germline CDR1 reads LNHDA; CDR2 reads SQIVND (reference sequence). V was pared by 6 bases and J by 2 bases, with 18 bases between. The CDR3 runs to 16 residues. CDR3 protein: CASSRRGAGNTDTQYF. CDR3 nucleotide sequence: TGTGCCAGTAGCCGCAGGGGGGCGGGCAACACAGATACGCAGTATTTT.

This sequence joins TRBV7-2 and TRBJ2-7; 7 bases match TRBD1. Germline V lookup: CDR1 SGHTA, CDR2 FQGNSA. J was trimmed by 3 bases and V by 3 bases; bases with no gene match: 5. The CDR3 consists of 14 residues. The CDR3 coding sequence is TGTGCCAGCAGCTTCCGGGACAGCAACTACGAGCAGTACTTC. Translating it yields CASSFRDSNYEQYF. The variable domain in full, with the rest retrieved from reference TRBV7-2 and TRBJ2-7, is GAGVSQSPSNKVTEKGKDVELRCDPISGHTALYWYRQSLGQGLEFLIYFQGNSAPDKSGLPSDRFSAERTGGSVSTLTIQRTQQEDSAVYLCASSFRDSNYEQYFGPGTRLTVT.